This T cell receptor beta chain was documented in a study of post-analysis software for immune sequencing data. As for the study in general: Patients had relapsing-remitting, secondary progressive or progressive-relapsing multiple sclerosis; some lacked subtype.

Concerning this clonotype: The antigen remains unidentified.

This CDR3 region has 11 residues. J gave up 8 bases and V 7 bases, and 5 bases lay outside the gene matches. Germline V gives CDR1 DFQATT, CDR2 SNEGSKA (reference sequence). Unique molecular identifiers had been added to the TCR beta cDNA libraries. Input populations of about 0.85 to 11 million T cells gave rise to approximately 480,000 cDNA molecules. TCRdb redid the calling of the PCR reads with MiXCR, one entry per CDR3 protein. The sample has around 700,000 distinct CDR3 sequences, roughly three fifths seen once; the top ten hold over 9%. Notes on the study in general: Higher frequency in patients than in controls was seen for a handful of TRBV segments, with TRBV5-6, TRBV5-1 and TRBV20-1 among them. The F measure placed samples prepared in the same batch into strongly shared clusters.

Sequencing was done on a sample of blood. The sequence derives from a girl between 2 and 10 years old with multiple sclerosis. V is TRBV20-1 and J is TRBJ2-1; 7 nucleotides line up with TRBD1. The CDR3 nucleotides are TGCAGTGTTCAAGGGGGCGATGAGCAGTTCTTC. It codes for CSVQGGDEQFF.